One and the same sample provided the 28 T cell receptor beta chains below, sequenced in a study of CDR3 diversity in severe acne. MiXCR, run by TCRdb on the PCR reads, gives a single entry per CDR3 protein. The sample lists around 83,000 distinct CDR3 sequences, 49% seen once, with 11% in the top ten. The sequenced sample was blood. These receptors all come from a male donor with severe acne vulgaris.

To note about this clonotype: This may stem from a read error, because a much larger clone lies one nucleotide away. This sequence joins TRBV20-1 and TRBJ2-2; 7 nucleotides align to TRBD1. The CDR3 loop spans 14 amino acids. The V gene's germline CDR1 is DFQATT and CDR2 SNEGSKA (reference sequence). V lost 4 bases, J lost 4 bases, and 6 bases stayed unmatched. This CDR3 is CSATGAGGTGELFF. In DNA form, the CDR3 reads TGCAGTGCTACCGGGGCAGGGGGCACCGGGGAGCTGTTTTTT.

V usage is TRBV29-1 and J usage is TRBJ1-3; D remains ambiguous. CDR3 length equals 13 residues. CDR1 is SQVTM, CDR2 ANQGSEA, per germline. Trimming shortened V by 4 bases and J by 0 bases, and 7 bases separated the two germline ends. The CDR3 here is CSVGSGSGNTIYF. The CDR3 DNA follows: TGCAGCGTTGGGTCGGGCTCTGGAAACACCATATATTTT. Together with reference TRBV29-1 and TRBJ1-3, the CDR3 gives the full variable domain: SAVISQKPSRDICQRGTSLTIQCQVDSQVTMMFWYRQQPGQSLTLIATANQGSEATYESGFVIDKFPISRPNLTFSTLTVSNMSPEDSSIYLCSVGSGSGNTIYFGEGSWLTVV.

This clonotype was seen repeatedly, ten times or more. CDR3 sequence (DNA): TGTGCCATCAGGACGGGAGATACGCAGTATTTT. Translated: CAIRTGDTQYF. This chain connects TRBV10-3 to TRBJ2-3; D is ambiguous. Germline V CDR1 and CDR2: ENHRY, SYGVKD. This CDR3 has 11 amino acids. The germline V and J ends were trimmed by 6 bases and 5 bases, with 6 bases remaining between them.

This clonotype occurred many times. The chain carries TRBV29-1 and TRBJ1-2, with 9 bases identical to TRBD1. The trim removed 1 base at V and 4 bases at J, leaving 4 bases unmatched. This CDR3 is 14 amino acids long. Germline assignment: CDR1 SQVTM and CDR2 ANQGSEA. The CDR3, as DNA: TGCAGCGTTGAAGGGGACAGGGAGGCCTATGGCTACACCTTC. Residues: CSVEGDREAYGYTF.

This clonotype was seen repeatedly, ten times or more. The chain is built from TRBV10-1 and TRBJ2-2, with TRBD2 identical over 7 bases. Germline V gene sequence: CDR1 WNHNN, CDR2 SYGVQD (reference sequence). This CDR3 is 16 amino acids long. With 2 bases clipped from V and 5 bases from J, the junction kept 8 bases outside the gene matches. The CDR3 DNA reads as TGCGCCAGCAGTGAGAGGGGTCCCGGGAGGACCGGGGAGCTGTTTTTT. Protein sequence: CASSERGPGRTGELFF.

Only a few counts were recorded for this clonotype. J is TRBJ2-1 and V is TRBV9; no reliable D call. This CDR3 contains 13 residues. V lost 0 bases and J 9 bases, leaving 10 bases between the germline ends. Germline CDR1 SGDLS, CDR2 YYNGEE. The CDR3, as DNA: TGTGCCAGCAGCGTAGCCCCTAGGAGTGAGCAGTTCTTC. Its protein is CASSVAPRSEQFF.

CDR3 amino acids: CSVFRESDTQYF. Here the CDR3 DNA reads TGCAGCGTTTTCCGGGAGTCAGATACGCAGTATTTT. V gene TRBV29-1 combines with J gene TRBJ2-3; D is perhaps TRBD2 (6 bases). The CDR3 is 12 residues long. Germline-derived CDR1 and CDR2 are SQVTM and ANQGSEA. Trimming cost V 5 bases and J 4 bases, with 10 bases left between them.

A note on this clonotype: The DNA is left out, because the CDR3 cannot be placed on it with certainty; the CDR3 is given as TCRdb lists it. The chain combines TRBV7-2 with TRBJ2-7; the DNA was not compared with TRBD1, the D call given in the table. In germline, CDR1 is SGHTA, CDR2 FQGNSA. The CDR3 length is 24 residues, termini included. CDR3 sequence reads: CASSFSRGYGYTFGSGTSGYEQYF.

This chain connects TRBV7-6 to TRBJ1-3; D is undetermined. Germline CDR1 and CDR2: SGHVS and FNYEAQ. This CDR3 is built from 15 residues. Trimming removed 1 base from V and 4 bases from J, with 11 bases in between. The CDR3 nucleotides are TGTGCCAGCAGCTTAGTAGGCAGCTCGGGAAACACCATATATTTT. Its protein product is CASSLVGSSGNTIYF. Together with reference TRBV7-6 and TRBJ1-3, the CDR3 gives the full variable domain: GAGVSQSPRYKVTKRGQDVALRCDPISGHVSLYWYRQALGQGPEFLTYFNYEAQQDKSGLPNDRFSAERPEGSISTLTIQRTEQRDSAMYRCASSLVGSSGNTIYFGEGSWLTVV.

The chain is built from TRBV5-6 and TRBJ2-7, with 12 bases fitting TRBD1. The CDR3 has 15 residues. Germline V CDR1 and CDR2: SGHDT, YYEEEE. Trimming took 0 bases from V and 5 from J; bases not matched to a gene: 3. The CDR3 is CASSLAGTGGHEQYF. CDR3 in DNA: TGTGCCAGCAGCTTGGCCGGGACAGGGGGCCACGAGCAGTACTTC.

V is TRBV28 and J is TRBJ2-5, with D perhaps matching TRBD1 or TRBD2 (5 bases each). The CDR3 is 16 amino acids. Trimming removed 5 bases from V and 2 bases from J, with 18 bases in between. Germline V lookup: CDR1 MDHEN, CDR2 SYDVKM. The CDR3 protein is CASSQPRDLRQETQYF. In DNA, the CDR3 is TGTGCCAGCAGTCAACCCCGGGACCTCCGTCAAGAGACCCAGTACTTC.

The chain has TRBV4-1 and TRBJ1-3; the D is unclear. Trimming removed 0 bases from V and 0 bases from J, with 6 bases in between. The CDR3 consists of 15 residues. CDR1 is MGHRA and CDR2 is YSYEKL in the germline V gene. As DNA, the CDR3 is TGCGCCAGCAGCCAAGAACTGCTCTCTGGAAACACCATATATTTT. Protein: CASSQELLSGNTIYF.

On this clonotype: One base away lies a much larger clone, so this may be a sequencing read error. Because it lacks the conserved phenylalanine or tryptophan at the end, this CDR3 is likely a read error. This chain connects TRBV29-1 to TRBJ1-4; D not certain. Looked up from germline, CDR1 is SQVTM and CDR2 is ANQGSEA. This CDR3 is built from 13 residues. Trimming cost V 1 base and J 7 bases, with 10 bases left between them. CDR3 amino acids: CSVEVYGFEKLFL. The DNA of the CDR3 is TGCAGCGTTGAAGTTTACGGGTTTGAAAAACTGTTTCTT.

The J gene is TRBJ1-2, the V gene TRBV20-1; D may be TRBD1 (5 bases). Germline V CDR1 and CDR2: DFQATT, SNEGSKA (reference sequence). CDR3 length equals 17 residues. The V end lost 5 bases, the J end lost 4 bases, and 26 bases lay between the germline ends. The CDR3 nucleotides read TGCAGTGCTGAAAACAGTGTTTTGGGTGAGGGGACCTATGGCTACACCTTC. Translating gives CSAENSVLGEGTYGYTF.

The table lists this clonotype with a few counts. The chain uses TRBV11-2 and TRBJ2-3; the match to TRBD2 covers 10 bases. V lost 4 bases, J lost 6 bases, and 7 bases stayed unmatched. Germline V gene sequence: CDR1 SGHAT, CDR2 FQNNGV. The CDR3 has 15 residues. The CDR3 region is CASSSLAGVADTQYF. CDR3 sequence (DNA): TGTGCCAGCAGCTCGCTAGCGGGAGTTGCGGATACGCAGTATTTT.

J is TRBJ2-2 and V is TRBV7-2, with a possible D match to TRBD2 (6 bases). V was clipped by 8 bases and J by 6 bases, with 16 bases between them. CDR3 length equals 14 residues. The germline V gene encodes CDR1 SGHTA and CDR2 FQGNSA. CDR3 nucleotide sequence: TGTGCCAGCGGGACTCGTCCCTTCGCCGGGGAGCTGTTTTTT. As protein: CASGTRPFAGELFF.

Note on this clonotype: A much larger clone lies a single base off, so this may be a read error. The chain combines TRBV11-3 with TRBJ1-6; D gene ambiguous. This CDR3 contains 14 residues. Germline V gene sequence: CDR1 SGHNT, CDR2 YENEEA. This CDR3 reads CASSLDSYSSPLHF. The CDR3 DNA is TGTGCCAGCAGCTTGGACTCCTATAGTTCACCCCTCCACTTT. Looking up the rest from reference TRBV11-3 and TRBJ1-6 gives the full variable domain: EAGVVQSPRYKIIEKKQPVAFWCNPISGHNTLYWYLQNLGQGPELLIRYENEEAVDDSQLPKDRFSAERLKGVDSTLKIQPAELGDSAVYLCASSLDSYSSPLHFGNGTRLTVT.

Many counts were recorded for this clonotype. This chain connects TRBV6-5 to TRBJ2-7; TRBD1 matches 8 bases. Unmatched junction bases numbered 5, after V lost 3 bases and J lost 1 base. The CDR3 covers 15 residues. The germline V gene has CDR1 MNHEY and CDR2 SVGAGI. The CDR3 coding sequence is TGTGCCAGCAGTTATCGAACAGGGGGTTCCTACGAGCAGTACTTC. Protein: CASSYRTGGSYEQYF.

The DNA of the CDR3 is TGTGCCAGCAGCAAATCGGGACTAGCGGGATATGAGGGAGTCGCAGATACGCAGTATTTT. Amino acid sequence: CASSKSGLAGYEGVADTQYF. The rearrangement joins TRBV12-3 or TRBV12-4 to TRBJ2-3; 13 nucleotides match TRBD2. The J segment lost 4 bases and the V segment lost 6 bases, leaving 19 bases of the junction unmatched. The CDR3 has 20 residues.

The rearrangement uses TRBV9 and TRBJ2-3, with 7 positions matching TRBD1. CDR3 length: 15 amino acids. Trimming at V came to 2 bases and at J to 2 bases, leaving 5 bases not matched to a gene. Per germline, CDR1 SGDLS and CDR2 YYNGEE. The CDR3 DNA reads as TGTGCCAGCAGCGTCCGGGACAGATTCACAGATACGCAGTATTTT. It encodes CASSVRDRFTDTQYF.

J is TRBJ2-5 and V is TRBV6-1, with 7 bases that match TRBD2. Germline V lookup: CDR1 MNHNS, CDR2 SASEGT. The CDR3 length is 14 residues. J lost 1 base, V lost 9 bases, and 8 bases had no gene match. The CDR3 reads CASSRWEGQETQYF. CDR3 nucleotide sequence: TGTGCCAGTAGCAGGTGGGAGGGCCAAGAGACCCAGTACTTC.

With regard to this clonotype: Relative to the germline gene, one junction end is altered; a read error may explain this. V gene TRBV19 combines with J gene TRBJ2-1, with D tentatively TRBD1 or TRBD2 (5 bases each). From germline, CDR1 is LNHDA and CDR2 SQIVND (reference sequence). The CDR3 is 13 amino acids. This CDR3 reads CVSSGSGSNEQFF. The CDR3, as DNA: TGTGTCAGTAGTGGGTCAGGGAGCAATGAGCAGTTCTTC.

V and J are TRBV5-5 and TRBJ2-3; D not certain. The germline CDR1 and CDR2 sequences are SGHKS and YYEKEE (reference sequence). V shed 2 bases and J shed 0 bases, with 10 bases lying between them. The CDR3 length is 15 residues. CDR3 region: CASSFFLSSTDTQYF. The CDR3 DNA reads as TGTGCCAGCAGCTTTTTCTTATCCAGCACAGATACGCAGTATTTT.

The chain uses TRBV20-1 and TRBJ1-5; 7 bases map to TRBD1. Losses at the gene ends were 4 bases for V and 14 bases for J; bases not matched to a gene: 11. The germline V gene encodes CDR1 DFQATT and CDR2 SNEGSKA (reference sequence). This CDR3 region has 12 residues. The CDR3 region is CSAKLNRGNEHF. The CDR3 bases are TGCAGTGCTAAACTAAACAGGGGCAATGAGCATTTT.

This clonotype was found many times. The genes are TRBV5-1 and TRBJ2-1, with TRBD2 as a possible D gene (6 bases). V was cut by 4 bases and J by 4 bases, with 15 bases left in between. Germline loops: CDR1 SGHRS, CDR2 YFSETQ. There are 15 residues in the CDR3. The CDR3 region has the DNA TGCGCCAGCAGCGCCTGGACGGGACTTTACAATGAGCAGTTCTTC. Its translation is CASSAWTGLYNEQFF.

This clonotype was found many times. DNA of the CDR3: TGTGCCACCAGCAGAGAGGGGCAAAATTCACCCCTCCACTTT. It translates to CATSREGQNSPLHF. The chain uses TRBV15 and TRBJ1-6; TRBD1 is a possible D gene (5 bases). Germline V gives CDR1 LNHNV, CDR2 YYDKDF (reference sequence). This CDR3 has 14 residues. V lost 0 bases and J lost 7, with 7 bases in between.

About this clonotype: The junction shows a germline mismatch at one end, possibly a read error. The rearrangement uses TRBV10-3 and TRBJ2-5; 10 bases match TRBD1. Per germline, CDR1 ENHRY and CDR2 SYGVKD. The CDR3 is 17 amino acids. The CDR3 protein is CASSSPRDRGVQETQYF. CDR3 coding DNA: TGTGCCAGCAGTTCCCCCCGGGACAGGGGAGTTCAAGAGACCCAGTACTTC.

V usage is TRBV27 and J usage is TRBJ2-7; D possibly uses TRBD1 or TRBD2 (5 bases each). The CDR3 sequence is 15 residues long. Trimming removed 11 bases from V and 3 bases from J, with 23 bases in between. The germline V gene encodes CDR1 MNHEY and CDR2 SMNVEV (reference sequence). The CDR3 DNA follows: TGTGCCGCCAGAAGTCGTGGGGGAATGGGCTACGAGCAGTACTTC. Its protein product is CAARSRGGMGYEQYF.